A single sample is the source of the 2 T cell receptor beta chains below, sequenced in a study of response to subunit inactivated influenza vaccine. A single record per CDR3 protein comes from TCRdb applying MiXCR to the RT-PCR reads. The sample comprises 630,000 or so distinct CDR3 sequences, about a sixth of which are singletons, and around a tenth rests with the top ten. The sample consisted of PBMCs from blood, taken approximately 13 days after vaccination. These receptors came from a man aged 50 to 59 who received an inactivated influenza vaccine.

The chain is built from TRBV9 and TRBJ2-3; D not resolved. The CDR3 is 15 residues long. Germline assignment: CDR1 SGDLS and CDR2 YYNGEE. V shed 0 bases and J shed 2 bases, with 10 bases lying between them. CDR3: CASSVGSASTDTQYF. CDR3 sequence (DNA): TGTGCCAGCAGCGTAGGTTCCGCGTCCACAGATACGCAGTATTTT.

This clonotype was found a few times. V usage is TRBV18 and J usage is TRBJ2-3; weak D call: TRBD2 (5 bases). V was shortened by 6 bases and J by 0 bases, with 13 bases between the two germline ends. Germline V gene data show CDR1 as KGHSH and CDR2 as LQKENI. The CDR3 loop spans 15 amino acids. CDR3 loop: CASSRSVASTDTQYF. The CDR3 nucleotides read TGTGCCAGCTCCCGCTCTGTAGCGAGCACAGATACGCAGTATTTT. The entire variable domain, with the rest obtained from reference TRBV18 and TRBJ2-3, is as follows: NAGVMQNPRHLVRRRGQEARLRCSPMKGHSHVYWYRQLPEEGLKFMVYLQKENIIDESGMPKERFSAEFPKEGPSILRIQQVVRGDSAAYFCASSRSVASTDTQYFGPGTRLTVL.